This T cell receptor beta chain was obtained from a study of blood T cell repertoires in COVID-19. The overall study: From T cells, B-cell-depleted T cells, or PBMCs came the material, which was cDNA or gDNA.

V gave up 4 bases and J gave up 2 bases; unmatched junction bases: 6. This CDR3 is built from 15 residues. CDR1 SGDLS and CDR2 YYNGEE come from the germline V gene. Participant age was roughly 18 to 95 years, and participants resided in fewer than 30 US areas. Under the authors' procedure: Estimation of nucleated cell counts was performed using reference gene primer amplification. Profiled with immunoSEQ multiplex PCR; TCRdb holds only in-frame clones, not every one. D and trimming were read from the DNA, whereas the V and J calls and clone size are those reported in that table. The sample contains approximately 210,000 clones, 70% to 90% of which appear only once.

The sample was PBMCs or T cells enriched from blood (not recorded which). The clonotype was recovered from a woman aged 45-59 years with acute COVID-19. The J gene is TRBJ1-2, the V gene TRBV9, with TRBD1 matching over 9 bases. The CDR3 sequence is CASSPTGQGNYGYTF. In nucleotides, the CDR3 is TGTGCCAGCAGCCCTACGGGACAGGGCAACTATGGCTACACCTTC. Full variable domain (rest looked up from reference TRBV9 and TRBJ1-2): DSGVTQTPKHLITATGQRVTLRCSPRSGDLSVYWYQQSLDQGLQFLIQYYNGEERAKGNILERFSAQQFPDLHSELNLSSLELGDSALYFCASSPTGQGNYGYTFGSGTRLTVV.